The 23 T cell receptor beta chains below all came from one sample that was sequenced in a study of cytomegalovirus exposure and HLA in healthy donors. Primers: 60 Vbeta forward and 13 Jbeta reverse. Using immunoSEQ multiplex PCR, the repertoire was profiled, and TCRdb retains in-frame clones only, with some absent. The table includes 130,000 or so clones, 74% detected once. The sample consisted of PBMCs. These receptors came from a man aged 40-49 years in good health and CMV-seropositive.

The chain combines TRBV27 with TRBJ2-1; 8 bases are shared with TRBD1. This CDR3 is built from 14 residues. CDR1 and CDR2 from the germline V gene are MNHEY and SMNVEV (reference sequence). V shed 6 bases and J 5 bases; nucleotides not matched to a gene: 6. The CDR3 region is CASRQGANNNEQFF. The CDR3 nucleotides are TGTGCCAGCAGGCAGGGGGCTAATAACAATGAGCAGTTCTTC.

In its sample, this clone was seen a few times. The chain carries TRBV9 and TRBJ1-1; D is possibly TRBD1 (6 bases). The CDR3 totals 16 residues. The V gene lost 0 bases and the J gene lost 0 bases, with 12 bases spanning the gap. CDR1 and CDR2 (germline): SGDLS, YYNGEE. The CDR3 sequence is CASSVASGALNTEAFF. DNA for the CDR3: TGTGCCAGCAGCGTAGCGTCAGGGGCCTTGAACACTGAAGCTTTCTTT.

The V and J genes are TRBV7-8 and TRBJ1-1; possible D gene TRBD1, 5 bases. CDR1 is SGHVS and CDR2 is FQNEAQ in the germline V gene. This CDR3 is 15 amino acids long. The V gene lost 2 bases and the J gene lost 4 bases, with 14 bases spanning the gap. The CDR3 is CASSLLRQGGTEAFF. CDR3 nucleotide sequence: TGTGCCAGCAGCTTACTAAGGCAGGGCGGCACTGAAGCTTTCTTT.

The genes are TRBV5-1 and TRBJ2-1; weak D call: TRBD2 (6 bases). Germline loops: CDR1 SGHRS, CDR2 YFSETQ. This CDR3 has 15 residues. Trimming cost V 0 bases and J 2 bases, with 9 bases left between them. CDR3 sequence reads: CASSLVGLTYNEQFF. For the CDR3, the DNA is TGCGCCAGCAGCTTGGTGGGACTCACCTACAATGAGCAGTTCTTC.

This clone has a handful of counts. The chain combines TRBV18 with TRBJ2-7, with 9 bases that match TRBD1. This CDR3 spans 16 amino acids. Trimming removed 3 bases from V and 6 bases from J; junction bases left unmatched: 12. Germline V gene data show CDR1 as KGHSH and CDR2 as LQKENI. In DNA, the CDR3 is TGTGCCAGCTCACCGGGGAGGTTGGACAGGGGCTCCGAGCAGTACTTC. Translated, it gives CASSPGRLDRGSEQYF.

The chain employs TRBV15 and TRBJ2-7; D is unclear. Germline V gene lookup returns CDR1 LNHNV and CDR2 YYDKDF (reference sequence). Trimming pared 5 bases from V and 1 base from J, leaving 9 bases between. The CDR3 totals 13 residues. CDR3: CATSLDQSYEQYF. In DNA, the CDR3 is TGTGCCACCAGCCTAGACCAGTCCTACGAGCAGTACTTC.

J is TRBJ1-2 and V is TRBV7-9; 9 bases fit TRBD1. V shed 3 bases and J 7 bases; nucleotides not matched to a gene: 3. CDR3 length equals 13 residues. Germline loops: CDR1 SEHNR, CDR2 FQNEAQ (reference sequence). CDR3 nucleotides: TGTGCCAGCAGCTTCGGGACAGGGTTTGGCTACACCTTC. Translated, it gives CASSFGTGFGYTF.

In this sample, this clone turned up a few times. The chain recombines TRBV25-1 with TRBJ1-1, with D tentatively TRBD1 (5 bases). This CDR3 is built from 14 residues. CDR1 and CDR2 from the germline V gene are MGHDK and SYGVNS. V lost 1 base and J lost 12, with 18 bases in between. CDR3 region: CASSESGPGRGPFF. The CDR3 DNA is TGTGCCAGCAGTGAATCTGGGCCAGGGAGGGGACCTTTCTTT. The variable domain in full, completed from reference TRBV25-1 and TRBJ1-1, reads EADIYQTPRYLVIGTGKKITLECSQTMGHDKMYWYQQDPGMELHLIHYSYGVNSTEKGDLSSESTVSRIRTEHFPLTLESARPSHTSQYLCASSESGPGRGPFFGQGTRLTVV.

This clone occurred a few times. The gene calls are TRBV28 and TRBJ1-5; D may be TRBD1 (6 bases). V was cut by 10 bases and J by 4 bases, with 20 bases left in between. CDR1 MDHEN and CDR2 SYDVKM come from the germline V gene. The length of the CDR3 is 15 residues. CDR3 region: CAILQQGGRNQPQHF. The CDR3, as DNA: TGTGCCATTCTTCAACAGGGAGGGAGGAATCAGCCCCAGCATTTT. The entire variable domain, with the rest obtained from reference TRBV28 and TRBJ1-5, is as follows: DVKVTQSSRYLVKRTGEKVFLECVQDMDHENMFWYRQDPGLGLRLIYFSYDVKMKEKGDIPEGYSVSREKKERFSLILESASTNQTSMYLCAILQQGGRNQPQHFGDGTRLSIL.

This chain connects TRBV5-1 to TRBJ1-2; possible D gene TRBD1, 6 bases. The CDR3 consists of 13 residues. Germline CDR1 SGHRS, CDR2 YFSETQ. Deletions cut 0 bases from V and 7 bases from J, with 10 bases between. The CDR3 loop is CASSLAGTTGYTF. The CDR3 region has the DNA TGCGCCAGCAGCTTGGCGGGGACAACTGGCTACACCTTC.

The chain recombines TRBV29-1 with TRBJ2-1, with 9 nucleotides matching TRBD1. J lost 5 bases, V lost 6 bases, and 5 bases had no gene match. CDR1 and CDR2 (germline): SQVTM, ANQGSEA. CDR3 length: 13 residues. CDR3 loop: CSVTGGGHNEQFF. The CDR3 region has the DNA TGCAGCGTAACAGGGGGCGGTCACAATGAGCAGTTCTTC.

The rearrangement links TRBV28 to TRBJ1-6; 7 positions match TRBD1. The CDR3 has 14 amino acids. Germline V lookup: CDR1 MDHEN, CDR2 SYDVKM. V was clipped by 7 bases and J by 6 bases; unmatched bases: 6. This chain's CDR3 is CASKPGQPNSPLHF. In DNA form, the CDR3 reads TGTGCCAGCAAACCGGGACAGCCTAATTCACCCCTCCACTTT. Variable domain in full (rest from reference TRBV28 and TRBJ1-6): DVKVTQSSRYLVKRTGEKVFLECVQDMDHENMFWYRQDPGLGLRLIYFSYDVKMKEKGDIPEGYSVSREKKERFSLILESASTNQTSMYLCASKPGQPNSPLHFGNGTRLTVT.

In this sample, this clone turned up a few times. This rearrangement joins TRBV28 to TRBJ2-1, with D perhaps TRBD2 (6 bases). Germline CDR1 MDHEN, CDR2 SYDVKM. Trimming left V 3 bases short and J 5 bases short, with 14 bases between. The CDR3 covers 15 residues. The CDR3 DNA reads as TGTGCCAGCAGTTTCTTCGGGGGAGCCAACAATGAGCAGTTCTTC. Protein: CASSFFGGANNEQFF.

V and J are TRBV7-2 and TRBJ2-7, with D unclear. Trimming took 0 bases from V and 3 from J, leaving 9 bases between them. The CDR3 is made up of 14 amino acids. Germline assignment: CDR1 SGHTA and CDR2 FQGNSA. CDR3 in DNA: TGTGCCAGCAGCTTAGCGTCTAGTATCTACGAGCAGTACTTC. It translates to CASSLASSIYEQYF.

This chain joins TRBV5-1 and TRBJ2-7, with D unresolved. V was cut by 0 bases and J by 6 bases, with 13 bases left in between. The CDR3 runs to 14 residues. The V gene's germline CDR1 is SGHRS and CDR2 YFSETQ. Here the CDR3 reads CASSLARLGLEQYF. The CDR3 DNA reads TGCGCCAGCAGCTTGGCTAGGCTCGGTCTCGAGCAGTACTTC.

CDR3 in DNA: TGTGCCAGTAGTATAGTAAAGAGCACCGGGGAGCTGTTTTTT. Translating gives CASSIVKSTGELFF. The chain uses TRBV19 and TRBJ2-2, with D unresolved. Trimming removed 1 base at V and 4 bases at J, with 7 bases between. The CDR3 is 14 residues long. Germline V lookup: CDR1 LNHDA, CDR2 SQIVND (reference sequence).

The CDR3, as DNA: TGTGCCAGTACCCAAGCAGGGTTCTATGGCTACACCTTC. Translated: CASTQAGFYGYTF. V usage is TRBV19 and J usage is TRBJ1-2, with a tentative D call TRBD1 (5 bases). Looked up from germline, CDR1 is LNHDA and CDR2 is SQIVND (reference sequence). This CDR3 comprises 13 residues. Trimming removed 7 bases from V and 4 bases from J, with 13 bases in between.

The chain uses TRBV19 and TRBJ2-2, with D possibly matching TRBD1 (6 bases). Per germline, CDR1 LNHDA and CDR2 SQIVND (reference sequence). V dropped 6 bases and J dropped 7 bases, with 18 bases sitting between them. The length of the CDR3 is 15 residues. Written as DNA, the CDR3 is TGTGCCAGTAGACCCTCCCTACAGGGTATCGGGGAGCTGTTTTTT. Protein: CASRPSLQGIGELFF.

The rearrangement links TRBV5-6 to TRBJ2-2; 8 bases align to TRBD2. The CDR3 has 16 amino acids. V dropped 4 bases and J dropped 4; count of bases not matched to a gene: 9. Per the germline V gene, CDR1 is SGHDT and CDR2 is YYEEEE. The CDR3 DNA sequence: TGTGCCAGCAGCGACGATATAGCGGGAAGCACCGGGGAGCTGTTTTTT. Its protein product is CASSDDIAGSTGELFF.

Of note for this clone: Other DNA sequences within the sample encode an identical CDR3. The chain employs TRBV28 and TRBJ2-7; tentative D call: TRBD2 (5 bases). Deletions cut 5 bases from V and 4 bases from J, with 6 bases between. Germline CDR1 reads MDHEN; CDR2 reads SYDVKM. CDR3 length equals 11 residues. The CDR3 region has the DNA TGTGCCAGCAGTGGACTGTACGAGCAGTACTTC. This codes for CASSGLYEQYF.

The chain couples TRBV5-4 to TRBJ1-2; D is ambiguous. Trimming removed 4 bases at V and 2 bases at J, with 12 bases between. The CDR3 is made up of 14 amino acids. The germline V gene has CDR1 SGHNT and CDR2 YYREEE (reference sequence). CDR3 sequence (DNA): TGTGCCAGCAGCCCCCCCGGGTTGAACTATGGCTACACCTTC. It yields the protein CASSPPGLNYGYTF.

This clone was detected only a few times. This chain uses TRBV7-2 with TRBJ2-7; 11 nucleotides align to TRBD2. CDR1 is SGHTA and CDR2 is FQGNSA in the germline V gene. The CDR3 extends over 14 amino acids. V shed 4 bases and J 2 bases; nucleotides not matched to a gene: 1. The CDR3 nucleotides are TGTGCCAGCAGCTCACTAGCGGGGGCCTACGAGCAGTACTTC. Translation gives CASSSLAGAYEQYF.

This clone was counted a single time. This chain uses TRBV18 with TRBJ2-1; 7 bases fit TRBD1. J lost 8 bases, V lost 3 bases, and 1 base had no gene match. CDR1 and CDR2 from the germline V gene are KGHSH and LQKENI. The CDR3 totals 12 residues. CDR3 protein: CASSPTGDEQFF. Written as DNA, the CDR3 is TGTGCCAGCTCACCCACAGGGGATGAGCAGTTCTTC.